This T cell receptor (beta chain) was observed in a study of early T cells in non-severe SARS-CoV-2 infection. This clonotype was counted ten times or more. What it binds is unknown. CDR1 SGHAT and CDR2 FQNNGV come from the germline V gene. The CDR3 consists of 14 residues. The V end lost 3 bases, the J end lost 9 bases, and 18 bases lay between the germline ends. MiXCR, applied by TCRdb to the 5' RACE reads, yields one record per CDR3 protein. The sample shows around 52,000 distinct CDR3 sequences, about 9.9% of them seen only once. Overall study results and limits: Anti-spike CD8 responses were favored by VDJdb matching, which missed private and CD4 specificities.

The source material was whole blood. This TCR derives from an adult who was a healthcare worker with PCR-confirmed SARS-CoV-2 infection or an uninfected control (not recorded which). The V call is TRBV11-2, the J call TRBJ2-7; D perhaps matches TRBD1 (5 bases). The CDR3 here is CASSFRTLGSVQYF. The CDR3 DNA reads TGTGCCAGCAGCTTCAGGACACTGGGGTCGGTGCAGTACTTC. Full variable domain (outside the CDR3, taken from reference TRBV11-2 and TRBJ2-7): EAGVAQSPRYKIIEKRQSVAFWCNPISGHATLYWYQQILGQGPKLLIQFQNNGVVDDSQLPKDRFSAERLKGVDSTLKIQPAKLEDSAVYLCASSFRTLGSVQYFGPGTRLTVT.